The clone carrying this T cell receptor (beta chain) was seen just once. What it binds is not known. V was pared by 7 bases and J by 2 bases, with 10 bases of the junction left unmatched. CDR1 and CDR2 from the germline V gene are MDHEN and SYDVKM. The CDR3 runs to 16 residues. This record comes from a study of cytomegalovirus exposure and HLA in healthy donors. Across the whole study: Early released data had tens of millions of unique TCRs, all coming from HLA-typed donors. The study's findings and limits: Cytomegalovirus-associated TCR beta chains were listed, numbering some 180. A missense DCLRE1C variant was associated with V- and J-gene trimming of TCR beta chains in a later analysis, and an independent cohort replicated the association.

At sampling all donors were nominally healthy, likely with unrecorded immune exposures. Vbeta (60) and Jbeta (13) primers were used in the PCR. Data came from immunoSEQ multiplex PCR; TCRdb stores just in-frame clones and leaves some out. The data show fewer than 110,000 clones, over 70% seen once. The receptor comes from a man aged 45-65 years in good health and CMV-seropositive. The chain recombines TRBV28 with TRBJ2-4, with 8 bases that match TRBD1. The specimen was PBMCs. The CDR3 sequence is CASKDREILSKNIQYF. The CDR3 DNA follows: TGTGCCAGCAAGGACAGGGAAATCCTATCCAAAAACATTCAGTACTTC. The full variable domain, its missing parts supplied by reference TRBV28 and TRBJ2-4, is DVKVTQSSRYLVKRTGEKVFLECVQDMDHENMFWYRQDPGLGLRLIYFSYDVKMKEKGDIPEGYSVSREKKERFSLILESASTNQTSMYLCASKDREILSKNIQYFGAGTRLSVL.